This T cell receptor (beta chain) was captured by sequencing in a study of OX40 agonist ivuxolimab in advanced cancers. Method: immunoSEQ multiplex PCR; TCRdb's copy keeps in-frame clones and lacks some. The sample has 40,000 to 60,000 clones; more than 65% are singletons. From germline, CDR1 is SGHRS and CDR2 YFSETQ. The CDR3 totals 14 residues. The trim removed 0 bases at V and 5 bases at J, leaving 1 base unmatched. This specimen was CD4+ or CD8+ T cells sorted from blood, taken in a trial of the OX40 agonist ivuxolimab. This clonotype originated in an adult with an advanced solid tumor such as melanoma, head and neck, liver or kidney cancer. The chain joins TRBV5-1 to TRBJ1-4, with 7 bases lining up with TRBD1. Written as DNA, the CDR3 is TGCGCCAGCAGCTTGGAGGGGGCGAATGAAAAACTGTTTTTT. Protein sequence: CASSLEGANEKLFF. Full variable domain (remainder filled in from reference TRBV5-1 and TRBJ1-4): KAGVTQTPRYLIKTRGQQVTLSCSPISGHRSVSWYQQTPGQGLQFLFEYFSETQRNKGNFPGRFSGRQFSNSRSEMNVSTLELGDSALYLCASSLEGANEKLFFGSGTQLSVL.